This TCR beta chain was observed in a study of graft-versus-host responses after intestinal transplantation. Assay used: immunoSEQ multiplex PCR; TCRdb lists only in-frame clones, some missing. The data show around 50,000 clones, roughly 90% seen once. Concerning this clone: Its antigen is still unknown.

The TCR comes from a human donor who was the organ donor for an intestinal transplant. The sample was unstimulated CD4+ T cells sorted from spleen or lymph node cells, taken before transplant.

The CDR3 DNA reads TGTGCCAGCAGTCGAGTAGCGGGAGTGAGCACAGATACGCAGTATTTT. Amino acids: CASSRVAGVSTDTQYF. The chain uses TRBV6-6 and TRBJ2-3; TRBD2 matches at 9 bases. Germline V CDR1 and CDR2: MNHNY, SVGAGI (reference sequence). The CDR3 contains 16 residues. The V and J ends lost 5 bases and 0 bases, in that order; junction bases with no gene match: 6.